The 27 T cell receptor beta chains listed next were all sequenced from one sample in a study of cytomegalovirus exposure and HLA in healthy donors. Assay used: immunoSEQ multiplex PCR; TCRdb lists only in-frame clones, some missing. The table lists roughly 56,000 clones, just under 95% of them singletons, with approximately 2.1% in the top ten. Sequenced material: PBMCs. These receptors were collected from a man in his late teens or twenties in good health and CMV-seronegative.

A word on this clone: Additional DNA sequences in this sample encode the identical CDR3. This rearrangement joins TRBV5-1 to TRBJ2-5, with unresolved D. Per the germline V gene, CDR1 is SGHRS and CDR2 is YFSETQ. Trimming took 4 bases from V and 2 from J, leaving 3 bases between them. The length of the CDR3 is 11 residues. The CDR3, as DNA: TGCGCCAGCAGCCTTCAAGAGACCCAGTACTTC. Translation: CASSLQETQYF.

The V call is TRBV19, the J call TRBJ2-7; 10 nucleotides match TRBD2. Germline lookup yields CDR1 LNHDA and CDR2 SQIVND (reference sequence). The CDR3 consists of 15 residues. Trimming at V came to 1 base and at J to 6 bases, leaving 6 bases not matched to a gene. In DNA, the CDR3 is TGTGCCAGTAGTATAGGGGCTAGCGGGAGTCTCGAGCAGTACTTC. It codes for CASSIGASGSLEQYF.

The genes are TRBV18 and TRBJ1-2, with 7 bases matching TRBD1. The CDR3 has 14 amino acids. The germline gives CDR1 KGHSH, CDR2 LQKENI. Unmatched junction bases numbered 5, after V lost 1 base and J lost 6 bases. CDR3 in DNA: TGTGCCAGCTCACCACAGGGGGCGAGTGATGGCTACACCTTC. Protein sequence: CASSPQGASDGYTF. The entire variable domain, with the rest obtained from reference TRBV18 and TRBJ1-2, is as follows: NAGVMQNPRHLVRRRGQEARLRCSPMKGHSHVYWYRQLPEEGLKFMVYLQKENIIDESGMPKERFSAEFPKEGPSILRIQQVVRGDSAAYFCASSPQGASDGYTFGSGTRLTVV.

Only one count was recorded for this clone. CDR3 nucleotide sequence: TGTGCCAGCAGTTTAGTACAGGGGGCTCGAGGCTACACCTTC. Residues: CASSLVQGARGYTF. V is TRBV27 and J is TRBJ1-2; 9 positions match TRBD1. This CDR3 spans 14 amino acids. After removal of 2 bases from V and 8 bases from J, the junction contained 6 bases not matched to a gene. Germline V CDR1 and CDR2: MNHEY, SMNVEV (reference sequence).

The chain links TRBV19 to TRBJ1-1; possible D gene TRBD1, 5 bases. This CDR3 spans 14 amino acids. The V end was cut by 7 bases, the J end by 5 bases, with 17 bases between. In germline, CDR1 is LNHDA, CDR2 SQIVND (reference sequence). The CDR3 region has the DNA TGTGCCAGTACTAATGGTGGGGGGAGAACTGAAGCTTTCTTT. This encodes CASTNGGGRTEAFF.

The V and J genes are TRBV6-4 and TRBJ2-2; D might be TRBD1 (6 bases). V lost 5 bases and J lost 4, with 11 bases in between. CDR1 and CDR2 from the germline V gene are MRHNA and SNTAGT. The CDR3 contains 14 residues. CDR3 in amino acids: CASSRTASTGELFF. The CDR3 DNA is TGTGCCAGCAGTCGGACAGCTAGCACCGGGGAGCTGTTTTTT.

Here the CDR3 reads CAGGAGAYNEQFF. The CDR3 nucleotides read TGTGCCGGCGGCGCGGGAGCTTACAATGAGCAGTTCTTC. The genes are TRBV30 and TRBJ2-1; the match to TRBD2 covers 7 bases. This CDR3 comprises 13 residues. Germline CDR1 reads GTSNPN; CDR2 reads SVGIG (reference sequence). With V trimmed by 8 bases and J by 4 bases, 8 bases remained unmatched.

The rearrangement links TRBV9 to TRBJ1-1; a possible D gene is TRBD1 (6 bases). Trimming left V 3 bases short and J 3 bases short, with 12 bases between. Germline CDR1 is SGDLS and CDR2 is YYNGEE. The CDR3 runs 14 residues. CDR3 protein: CASSAGDTHTEAFF. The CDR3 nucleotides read TGTGCCAGCAGCGCCGGGGACACCCACACTGAAGCTTTCTTT.

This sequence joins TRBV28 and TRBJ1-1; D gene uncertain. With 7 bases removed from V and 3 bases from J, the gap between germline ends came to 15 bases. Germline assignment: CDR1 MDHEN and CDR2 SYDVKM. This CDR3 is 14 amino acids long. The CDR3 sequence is CASNSRDGDTEAFF. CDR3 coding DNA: TGTGCCAGCAACTCCAGAGACGGAGACACTGAAGCTTTCTTT.

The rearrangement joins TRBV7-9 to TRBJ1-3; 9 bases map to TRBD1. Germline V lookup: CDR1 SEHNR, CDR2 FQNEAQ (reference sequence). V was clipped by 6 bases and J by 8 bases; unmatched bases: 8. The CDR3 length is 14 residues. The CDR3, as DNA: TGTGCCAGCAGGGGGGACAGGGCGCCGGACACCATATATTTT. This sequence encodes CASRGDRAPDTIYF.

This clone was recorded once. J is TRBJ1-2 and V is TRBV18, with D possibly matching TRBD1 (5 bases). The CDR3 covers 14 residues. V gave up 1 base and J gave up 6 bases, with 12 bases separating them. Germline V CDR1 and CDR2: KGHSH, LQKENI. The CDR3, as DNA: TGTGCCAGCTCACCACTGGACACAAATAATGGCTACACCTTC. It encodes CASSPLDTNNGYTF.

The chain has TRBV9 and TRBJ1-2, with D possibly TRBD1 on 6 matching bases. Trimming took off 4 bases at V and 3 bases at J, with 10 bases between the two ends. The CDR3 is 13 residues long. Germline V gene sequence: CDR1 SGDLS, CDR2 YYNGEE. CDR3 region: CASSTGHYYGYTF. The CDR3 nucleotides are TGTGCCAGCAGCACGGGACACTACTATGGCTACACCTTC.

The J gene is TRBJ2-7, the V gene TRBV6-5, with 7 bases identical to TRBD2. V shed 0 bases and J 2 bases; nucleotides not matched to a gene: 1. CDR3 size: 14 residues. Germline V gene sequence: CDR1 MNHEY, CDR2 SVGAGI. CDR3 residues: CASSYSGGTYEQYF. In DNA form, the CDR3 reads TGTGCCAGCAGTTACTCGGGGGGGACCTACGAGCAGTACTTC.

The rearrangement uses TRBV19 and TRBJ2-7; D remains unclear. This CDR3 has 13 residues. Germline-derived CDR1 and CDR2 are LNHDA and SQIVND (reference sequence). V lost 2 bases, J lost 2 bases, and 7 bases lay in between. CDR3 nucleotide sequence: TGTGCCAGTAGTATAACTGAAACCTACGAGCAGTACTTC. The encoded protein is CASSITETYEQYF. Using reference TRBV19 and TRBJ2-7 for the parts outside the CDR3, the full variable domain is DGGITQSPKYLFRKEGQNVTLSCEQNLNHDAMYWYRQDPGQGLRLIYYSQIVNDFQKGDIAEGYSVSREKKESFPLTVTSAQKNPTAFYLCASSITETYEQYFGPGTRLTVT.

The DNA for the CDR3 is TGTGCCAGCAGTTACTCTACTAGCGGCGGGGAGCTGTTTTTT. Its protein is CASSYSTSGGELFF. The rearrangement uses TRBV6-5 and TRBJ2-2, with TRBD2 identical over 8 bases. This CDR3 has 14 amino acids. Germline V lookup: CDR1 MNHEY, CDR2 SVGAGI. V was pared by 0 bases and J by 7 bases, with 1 base of the junction left unmatched.

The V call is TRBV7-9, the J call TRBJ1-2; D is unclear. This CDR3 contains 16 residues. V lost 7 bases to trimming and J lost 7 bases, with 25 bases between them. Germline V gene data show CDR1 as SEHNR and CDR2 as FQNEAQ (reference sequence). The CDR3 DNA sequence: TGTGCCAGCAACCAAATTAGCCGGGGAAGGGCGGGTGGCTACACCTTC. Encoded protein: CASNQISRGRAGGYTF.

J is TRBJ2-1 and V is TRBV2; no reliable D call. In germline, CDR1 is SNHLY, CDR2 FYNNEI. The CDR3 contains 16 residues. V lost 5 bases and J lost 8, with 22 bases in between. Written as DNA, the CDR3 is TGTGCCAGCAGTTGGAGTTCGGGTGTGACTTTCGATGAGCAGTTCTTC. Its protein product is CASSWSSGVTFDEQFF.

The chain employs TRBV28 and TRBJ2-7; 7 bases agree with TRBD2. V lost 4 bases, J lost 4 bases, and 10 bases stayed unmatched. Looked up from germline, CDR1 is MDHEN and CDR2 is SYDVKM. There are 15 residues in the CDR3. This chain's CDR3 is CASSSYTLAEYEQYF. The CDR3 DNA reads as TGTGCCAGCAGTTCTTATACCCTAGCGGAGTACGAGCAGTACTTC.

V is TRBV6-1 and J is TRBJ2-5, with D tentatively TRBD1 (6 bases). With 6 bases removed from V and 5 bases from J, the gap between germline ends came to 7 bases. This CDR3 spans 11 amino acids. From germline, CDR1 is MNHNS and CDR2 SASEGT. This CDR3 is CASRRGETQYF. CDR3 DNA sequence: TGTGCCAGCAGAAGGGGGGAGACCCAGTACTTC.

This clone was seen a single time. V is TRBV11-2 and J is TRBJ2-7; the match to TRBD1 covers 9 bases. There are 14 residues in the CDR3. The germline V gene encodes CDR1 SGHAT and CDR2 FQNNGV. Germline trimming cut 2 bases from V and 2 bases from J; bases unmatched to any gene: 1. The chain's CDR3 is CASSLRDRAYEQYF. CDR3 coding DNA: TGTGCCAGCAGCTTAAGGGACAGGGCCTACGAGCAGTACTTC.

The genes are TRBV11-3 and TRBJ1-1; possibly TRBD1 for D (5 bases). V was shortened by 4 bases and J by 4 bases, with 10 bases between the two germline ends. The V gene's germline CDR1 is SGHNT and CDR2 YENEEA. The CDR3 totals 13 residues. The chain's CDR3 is CASSSRGGTEAFF. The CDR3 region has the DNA TGTGCCAGCAGCTCCCGGGGGGGCACTGAAGCTTTCTTT. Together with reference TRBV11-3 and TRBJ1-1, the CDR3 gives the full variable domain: EAGVVQSPRYKIIEKKQPVAFWCNPISGHNTLYWYLQNLGQGPELLIRYENEEAVDDSQLPKDRFSAERLKGVDSTLKIQPAELGDSAVYLCASSSRGGTEAFFGQGTRLTVV.

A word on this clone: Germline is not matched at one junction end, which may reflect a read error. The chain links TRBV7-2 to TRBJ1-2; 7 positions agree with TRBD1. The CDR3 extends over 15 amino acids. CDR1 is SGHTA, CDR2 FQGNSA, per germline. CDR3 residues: CASSLGTAQGVGHTF. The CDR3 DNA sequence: TGTGCCAGCAGCTTAGGGACAGCCCAGGGGGTTGGCCACACCTTC. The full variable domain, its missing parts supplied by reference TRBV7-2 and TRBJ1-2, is GAGVSQSPSNKVTEKGKDVELRCDPISGHTALYWYRQSLGQGLEFLIYFQGNSAPDKSGLPSDRFSAERTGGSVSTLTIQRTQQEDSAVYLCASSLGTAQGVGHTFGSGTRLTVV.

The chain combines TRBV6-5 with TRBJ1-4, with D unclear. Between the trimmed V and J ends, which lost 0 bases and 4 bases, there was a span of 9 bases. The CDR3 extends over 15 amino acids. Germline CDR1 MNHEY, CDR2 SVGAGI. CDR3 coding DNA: TGTGCCAGCAGTTACTCCGGGGAACGTAATGAAAAACTGTTTTTT. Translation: CASSYSGERNEKLFF.

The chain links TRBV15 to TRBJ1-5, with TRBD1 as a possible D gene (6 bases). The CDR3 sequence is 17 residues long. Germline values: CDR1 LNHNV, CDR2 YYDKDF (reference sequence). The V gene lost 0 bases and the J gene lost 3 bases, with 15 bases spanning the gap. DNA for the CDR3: TGTGCCACCAGCAGAGATCTGAGGGGGGGAGACAATCAGCCCCAGCATTTT. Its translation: CATSRDLRGGDNQPQHF.

This chain's CDR3 is CAIDRGDTGELFF. The CDR3 DNA reads TGTGCCATCGACAGGGGAGACACCGGGGAGCTGTTTTTT. This chain joins TRBV7-7 and TRBJ2-2; 8 bases map to TRBD1. Per germline, CDR1 SSHAT and CDR2 FNYEAQ (reference sequence). The CDR3 has 13 amino acids. J was trimmed by 3 bases and V by 10 bases; bases with no gene match: 4.

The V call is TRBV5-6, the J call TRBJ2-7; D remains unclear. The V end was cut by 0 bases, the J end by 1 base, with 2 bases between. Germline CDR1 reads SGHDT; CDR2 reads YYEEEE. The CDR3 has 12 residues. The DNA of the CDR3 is TGTGCCAGCAGCTTGGCTTCCTACGAGCAGTACTTC. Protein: CASSLASYEQYF.

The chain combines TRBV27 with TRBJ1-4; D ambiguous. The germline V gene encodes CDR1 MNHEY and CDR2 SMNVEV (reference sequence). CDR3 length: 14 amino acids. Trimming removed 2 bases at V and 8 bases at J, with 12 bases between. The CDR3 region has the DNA TGTGCCAGCAGTTTACGGGGAGAGGAGGAAAAACTGTTTTTT. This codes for CASSLRGEEEKLFF.